The 15 T cell receptor beta chains below were found in one sample sequenced in a study of blood T cells in healthy people across ages. It was with a sample-barcoded 5' primer and a J-beta primer mix that a second PCR of about 6 to 12 cycles was run. MiXCR was run by TCRdb on the 5' RACE reads, yielding one entry per CDR3 protein. The data show under 2 million distinct CDR3 sequences, with almost 35% seen just once and around 10% held by the top ten. The sample consisted of blood. The origin of the receptors is a woman aged 25 to 39 in good health.

As to this clonotype: The junction differs from germline at one of its ends, possibly a read error. The V gene is TRBV14, the J gene TRBJ1-2; D gene unclear. This CDR3 is 14 amino acids long. Per the germline V gene, CDR1 is SGHDN and CDR2 is FVKESK. This CDR3 reads CDSSQGPGSVGYTF. As DNA, the CDR3 is TGTGACAGCAGCCAAGGACCGGGGTCGGTTGGCTACACCTTC.

The genes are TRBV24-1 and TRBJ2-2; D gene unclear. Germline-derived CDR1 and CDR2 are KGHDR and SFDVKD. The CDR3 is made up of 14 amino acids. Trimming pared 4 bases from V and 0 bases from J, leaving 5 bases between. The CDR3 DNA is TGTGCCACCAGTGACAACACGAACACCGGGGAGCTGTTTTTT. Its translation is CATSDNTNTGELFF.

This clonotype was counted between two and nine times. The chain uses TRBV6-1 and TRBJ2-7; no firm D call. V lost 4 bases, J lost 0 bases, and 10 bases lay in between. The CDR3 runs to 14 residues. Germline V gives CDR1 MNHNS, CDR2 SASEGT. The CDR3 region has the DNA TGTGCCAGCAGTGTTGAGCTGAGCTCCTACGAGCAGTACTTC. It translates to CASSVELSSYEQYF.

The J gene is TRBJ2-7, the V gene TRBV7-9, with TRBD2 identical over 7 bases. The CDR3 has 15 amino acids. Germline-derived CDR1 and CDR2 are SEHNR and FQNEAQ (reference sequence). The ends lost 4 bases at V and 0 bases at J; junction bases unmatched: 6. The CDR3 DNA follows: TGTGCCAGCAGCTCCCAAGCGGGAATCTCCTACGAGCAGTACTTC. It is translated as CASSSQAGISYEQYF.

This rearrangement joins TRBV20-1 to TRBJ2-4; TRBD2 matches 11 bases. J lost 13 bases, V lost 5 bases, and 10 bases had no gene match. CDR1 and CDR2 (germline): DFQATT, SNEGSKA (reference sequence). The CDR3 extends over 13 amino acids. The CDR3 loop reads CSAHSGRAGEQYF. CDR3 sequence (DNA): TGCAGTGCTCATAGCGGGAGGGCGGGTGAGCAGTACTTC.

V and J are TRBV11-1 and TRBJ2-7; tentatively, D is TRBD1 or TRBD2 (5 bases each). The J call is uncertain, as TRBJ2-5 better fits the DNA end. CDR1 is SGHAT and CDR2 is FQDESV in the germline V gene (reference sequence). The CDR3 has 14 amino acids. The CDR3 DNA sequence: TGTGCCAGCAACTCTAAGGTGGGACGGGAGACCCAGTACTTC. Protein sequence: CASNSKVGRETQYF.

This clonotype has a single count. The rearrangement joins TRBV5-1 to TRBJ2-7, with TRBD1 matching 7 bases. The J segment lost 3 bases and the V segment lost 4 bases, leaving 16 bases of the junction unmatched. This CDR3 is 17 amino acids long. Germline values: CDR1 SGHRS, CDR2 YFSETQ. CDR3: CASSLNLNRGPNYEQYF. CDR3 sequence (DNA): TGCGCCAGCAGCCTCAACCTAAACAGGGGACCCAACTACGAGCAGTACTTC.

CDR3 sequence (DNA): TGTGCCAGCAGTAACATCGAAAAACTGTTTTTT. Residues: CASSNIEKLFF. The chain has TRBV6-6 and TRBJ1-4; D is undetermined. V was shortened by 5 bases and J by 8 bases, with 6 bases between the two germline ends. The germline gives CDR1 MNHNY, CDR2 SVGAGI (reference sequence). The CDR3 consists of 11 residues.

The chain employs TRBV6-5 and TRBJ1-6, with D possibly matching TRBD1 (5 bases). Per germline, CDR1 MNHEY and CDR2 SVGAGI. The V and J ends lost 5 bases and 8 bases respectively, with 10 bases between them. This CDR3 comprises 13 residues. The CDR3 DNA is TGTGCCAGCAGTCCCCAGGGATATTCACCCCTCCACTTT. Translation gives CASSPQGYSPLHF.

The chain uses TRBV2 and TRBJ2-1; 8 bases match TRBD2. The ends lost 3 bases at V and 11 bases at J; junction bases unmatched: 18. Germline V gene data show CDR1 as SNHLY and CDR2 as FYNNEI. The CDR3 is 17 residues long. The CDR3 bases are TGTGCCAGCAGTGAGGGACTAGGCCTCGTCCGCCCACAAAAGCAGTTCTTC. It encodes CASSEGLGLVRPQKQFF.

V and J are TRBV6-1 and TRBJ2-3, with 12 bases fitting TRBD2. J gave up 1 base and V 5 bases, and 7 bases lay outside the gene matches. Germline lookup yields CDR1 MNHNS and CDR2 SASEGT. The CDR3 covers 17 residues. The chain's CDR3 is CASSPGRLAGGTDTQYF. Written as DNA, the CDR3 is TGTGCCAGCAGTCCCGGACGACTAGCGGGGGGCACAGATACGCAGTATTTT.

This clonotype has just one count. This sequence joins TRBV6-6 and TRBJ2-4; the D is unclear. In germline, CDR1 is MNHNY, CDR2 SVGAGI (reference sequence). Trimming pared 0 bases from V and 0 bases from J, leaving 6 bases between. The CDR3 is made up of 15 amino acids. The CDR3 nucleotides read TGTGCCAGCAGTTACTCTTTCGAAGCCAAAAACATTCAGTACTTC. It specifies CASSYSFEAKNIQYF.

As concerns this clonotype: The CDR3 ends on some other residue instead of the conserved phenylalanine or tryptophan, so this is likely a read error. The V and J genes are TRBV7-2 and TRBJ2-5, with D perhaps matching TRBD2 (6 bases). The tail of the sequence fits TRBJ2-7 better, so the J call may be wrong. The CDR3 consists of 13 residues. Germline lookup yields CDR1 SGHTA and CDR2 FQGNSA. The DNA for the CDR3 is TGTGCCAGCAGCGCCGCCGGGGGCTACGAGCAGTACTGC. Encoded protein: CASSAAGGYEQYC.

Of note for this clonotype: A junction end diverges from the germline sequence, so it may reflect a read error. The V call is TRBV28, the J call TRBJ2-7, with D possibly TRBD2 on 6 matching bases. The CDR3 has 14 amino acids. Germline-derived CDR1 and CDR2 are MDHEN and SYDVKM. The CDR3 nucleotides are TGTGCCTGCAGATCAGCGGGTAGCTCCTACGAGCAGTACTTC. This sequence encodes CACRSAGSSYEQYF.

There are a few counts of this clonotype. The chain links TRBV20-1 to TRBJ2-4, with TRBD2 matching 7 bases. CDR1 and CDR2 (germline): DFQATT, SNEGSKA (reference sequence). The trim removed 6 bases at V and 0 bases at J, leaving 14 bases unmatched. This CDR3 is built from 17 residues. CDR3 loop: CSATNGASGLAKNIQYF. In DNA form, the CDR3 reads TGCAGTGCGACAAATGGGGCTAGCGGACTAGCCAAAAACATTCAGTACTTC.